This T cell receptor (beta chain) was documented in a study of identical twins (dated by TCRdb to 2016 to 2017). With regard to the full study: To test whether fetal clonotypes persist, the study used deep sequencing on TCR alpha and beta repertoires from monozygotic twins, unrelated adults of various ages, and cord blood. Replicate twin experiments were performed at different times using different library preparation protocols to rule out contamination. General conclusions and limits of the study: Excess twin sharing in beta out-of-frame sequences was weaker because fewer shared sequences lowered the signal-to-noise ratio. Zero-insertion analyses could be partly confounded by invariant T cells such as MAIT and iNKT, though diverse VJ usage argued against such confounding for most clonotypes. Because the same donors could not be followed over many years, the conclusions depended on cross-sectional statistical analysis. Fewer insertions were carried by abundant cord blood beta clonotypes; a weaker similar trend was observed in young adult naive repertoires, while no such trend was observed in memory repertoires. Compared with coincidental sharing between unrelated individuals, out-of-frame TCR alpha sequences shared between twins showed an excess of sequences with low generation probability. Out-of-frame TCR alpha sharing in monozygotic twins was systematically underestimated by recombination models, whereas sharing between unrelated individuals was in agreement with the recombination models.

In its sample, this clonotype was seen many times. Its binding antigen is unknown. Base qualities are not provided; no much larger clone lies one nucleotide away. The receptor library was made with 5' RACE. The sequencer listed for this sample is Illumina HiSeq 2000. A universal primer binding site was added through template switching, and the final cDNA carried a unique molecular identifier so that TCR cDNA molecules could be counted accurately. First-strand cDNA for TCR alpha and beta chains was synthesized from specific primers in the conserved constant-segment region. To control for contamination, every cDNA library carried two barcodes: a SMART-Mk sample barcode plus Illumina barcodes. TruSeq adapter sequences, together with Illumina sample barcodes, were added in two successive PCR steps. The Illumina HiSeq platform was used with custom primers to sequence TCR alpha and beta cDNA libraries. The authors processed their data as follows. Raw reads were processed with MiGEC to extract unique molecular identifiers, and MiXCR was used to determine CDR3 positions. Recombination models were inferred per individual with the repgenHMM and IGoR tools using an EM algorithm. The tcR package in R was used for shared clonotype analysis, with sharing normalized by the product of cloneset sizes. To study raw recombination without the effects of thymic and clonal selection, out-of-frame nonproductive sequences were analyzed. TCRdb ran its own pipeline on the public reads, namely fastp trimming at Q25 and MiXCR clone calling, and kept in-frame beta chains. Rows are unified per CDR3 protein, each entry keeping the most common DNA and genes. None of the V and J calls come from the authors' own analysis; TCRdb made them. The table for this sample lists some 500,000 distinct CDR3 sequences; over 12% of them were counted only once. The ten biggest clones cover over 0.5% of the sample.

Its CDR3 holds 12 amino acids, cysteine through phenylalanine. The CDR3 DNA has 36 bases and is translated from base 1. V has 5 bases trimmed and J has 3 bases trimmed; junction bases matching no gene number 1. Every donor was a healthy Caucasian. Three pairs of female monozygotic twins, all aged roughly 18 to 29 years, made up the twin cohort. Positive isolation kits from Invitrogen were used to isolate CD4+ and CD8+ T cell populations. These same data were also listed under a study on yellow fever vaccine responses in identical twins. That second report states: The authors reported that the T cell response to vaccination in identical twins appeared partly convergent and partly personalized. Focusing on identical twins, the study followed the T cell clones that responded to the vaccine, and did so with precision.

The sequence was collected from a woman under 30 in good health. The receptor chain draws on TRBV12-3 or TRBV12-4 and TRBJ2-7; the central 7 bases match TRBD1. Sequenced sample: CD4+ T cells sorted from blood. The nucleotides are TGTGCCAGCAGTGGGGACAGCTACGAGCAGTACTTC. It translates to CASSGDSYEQYF.